These 31 T cell receptor beta chains were sequenced from one sample in a study of molecular identifiers for immune sequencing clone quantification (dated by TCRdb to about 2018). The library was produced with PCR. Sequencer: NextSeq 500. TCRdb reprocessed the public reads (quality trimming at Q25 with fastp, clone calling with MiXCR) and kept in-frame beta chains. Under each unique CDR3 protein, matching rows form one entry showing the most common genes and DNA. This sample holds around 300,000 distinct CDR3 sequences; 24% were observed only once. The ten largest clones capture around 0.74% of the sample. Sequenced: naive CD8+ T cells from blood, with Jurkat cell RNA spiked in. What this sample's cell subset or site label stands for: FACS-sorted CD8+CD4-CCR7+CD45RA+ naive T cells. The receptors derive from a human donor in good health. Some libraries in this study had Jurkat cell RNA spiked in.

This clonotype has a handful of counts. A junction boundary mismatches the germline segment, possibly from a read error. This sequence joins TRBV28 and TRBJ1-5; D call uncertain. The CDR3 extends over 12 amino acids. Germline values: CDR1 MDHEN, CDR2 SYDVKM. This chain's CDR3 is CTSSLYNQPQHF. The CDR3 DNA is TGTACCAGCAGTTTATATAATCAGCCCCAGCATTTT.

Concerning this clonotype: This CDR3 is missing its conserved last phenylalanine or tryptophan, likely due to a read error. This chain connects TRBV29-1 to TRBJ2-6; D might be TRBD2 (6 bases). Germline assignment: CDR1 SQVTM and CDR2 ANQGSEA. V was shortened by 1 base and J by 6 bases, with 13 bases between the two germline ends. CDR3 size: 15 residues. The CDR3: CSVEVGGPEANVLTS. The CDR3 bases are TGCAGCGTTGAAGTCGGGGGACCTGAGGCCAACGTCCTGACTTCC.

This clonotype was recorded a few times. The chain carries TRBV11-2 and TRBJ2-5; 8 bases line up with TRBD2. CDR1 and CDR2 (germline): SGHAT, FQNNGV. The V segment lost 5 bases and the J segment 3 bases; nucleotides outside the gene matches: 8. This CDR3 spans 15 amino acids. DNA for the CDR3: TGTGCCAGCAGCAACAGGTGGCGGGGGGAAGAGACCCAGTACTTC. This codes for CASSNRWRGEETQYF.

This clonotype was recorded many times. V gene TRBV12-3 or TRBV12-4 combines with J gene TRBJ2-7; D may be TRBD1 (5 bases). The CDR3 consists of 12 residues. Trimming took 5 bases from V and 13 from J, leaving 18 bases between them. The chain's CDR3 is CASSLDSQVGYF. The DNA of the CDR3 is TGTGCCAGCAGTCTAGACAGTCAGGTTGGATACTTC.

Concerning this clonotype: Without the conserved terminal phenylalanine or tryptophan, this CDR3 likely stems from a read error. The V gene is TRBV6-5, the J gene TRBJ2-7; possibly TRBD1 for D (5 bases). The CDR3 loop spans 15 amino acids. V gave up 2 bases and J gave up 0 bases, with 11 bases separating them. Germline-derived CDR1 and CDR2 are MNHEY and SVGAGI. The CDR3 region has the DNA TGTGCCAGCAGTTACGGGGATAGGGGCTCCTACGAGCAGTACCTC. Translation: CASSYGDRGSYEQYL.

This clonotype has only a few counts. The genes are TRBV29-1 and TRBJ2-2; D is unclear. V was pared by 3 bases and J by 1 base, with 3 bases between. The length of the CDR3 is 12 residues. Germline V gene lookup returns CDR1 SQVTM and CDR2 ANQGSEA. The CDR3 protein is CSVDLNTGELFF. CDR3 DNA: TGCAGCGTTGACTTGAACACCGGGGAGCTGTTTTTT.

With respect to this clonotype: A much more abundant neighbour one base away suggests this may be a read error. V is TRBV6-5 and J is TRBJ1-2; D is unclear. V was trimmed by 1 base and J by 4 bases, leaving 13 bases between them. This CDR3 is built from 15 residues. CDR1 is MNHEY and CDR2 is SVGAGI in the germline V gene. CDR3 protein: CASSYWAGCAYGYTF. The CDR3 nucleotides read TGTGCCAGCAGTTACTGGGCAGGTTGTGCCTATGGCTACACCTTC.

The rearrangement uses TRBV10-3 and TRBJ1-1; D ambiguous. This CDR3 comprises 18 residues. With 0 bases removed from V and 0 bases from J, the gap between germline ends came to 17 bases. From germline, CDR1 is ENHRY and CDR2 SYGVKD. The DNA for the CDR3 is TGTGCCATCAGTGAGTCACCAGCATCAGAAGGAATGAACACTGAAGCTTTCTTT. This encodes CAISESPASEGMNTEAFF.

This chain links TRBV12-3 or TRBV12-4 with TRBJ2-1, with D possibly matching TRBD2 (5 bases). V lost 3 bases and J 14 bases, leaving 17 bases between the germline ends. The CDR3 spans 13 residues. CDR3 coding DNA: TGTGCCAGCAGTTTTTCAGAGGGATCAAAGGAGTTCTTC. This translates into CASSFSEGSKEFF.

This clonotype appeared many times. The rearrangement links TRBV29-1 to TRBJ2-3; D unclear. V lost 6 bases to trimming and J lost 6 bases, with 10 bases between them. In germline, CDR1 is SQVTM, CDR2 ANQGSEA. The CDR3 loop spans 11 amino acids. In DNA, the CDR3 is TGCAGCGTCGAACCCTTGGATACGCAGTATTTT. Protein: CSVEPLDTQYF.

At least ten counts were recorded for this clonotype. V gene TRBV2 combines with J gene TRBJ2-7; either TRBD1 or TRBD2 may fit D (6 bases each). CDR1 and CDR2 (germline): SNHLY, FYNNEI. The CDR3 spans 15 residues. V lost 5 bases and J 0 bases, leaving 14 bases between the germline ends. CDR3 sequence (DNA): TGTGCCAGCAGTCCAACCGGGGGCCTCTCCTACGAGCAGTACTTC. It translates to CASSPTGGLSYEQYF.

The chain recombines TRBV7-9 with TRBJ2-2; no definite D call. This CDR3 contains 10 residues. CDR1 and CDR2 (germline): SEHNR, FQNEAQ (reference sequence). V gave up 8 bases and J gave up 8 bases, with 6 bases separating them. The CDR3 coding sequence is TGTGCCAGCCGAGTGGGGGAGCTGTTTTTT. Translated, it gives CASRVGELFF.

About this clonotype: Relative to the germline gene, one junction end is altered; a read error may explain this. The rearrangement uses TRBV27 and TRBJ2-1; D ambiguous. Germline V gene data show CDR1 as MNHEY and CDR2 as SMNVEV (reference sequence). There are 15 residues in the CDR3. In nucleotides, the CDR3 is TGTGCCAGCAGTTCCCCGGTCCAGACCTACAATGGGCAGTTCTTC. This gives the protein CASSSPVQTYNGQFF.

This clonotype was recorded at least ten times. The rearrangement uses TRBV5-4 and TRBJ2-7; no definite D call. The CDR3 consists of 12 residues. Germline CDR1 and CDR2: SGHNT and YYREEE (reference sequence). Trimming left V 3 bases short and J 6 bases short, with 10 bases between. The CDR3: CASSSDGSEQYF. The CDR3 DNA follows: TGTGCCAGCAGCTCGGACGGGTCCGAGCAGTACTTC.

This clonotype was counted a few times. The rearrangement uses TRBV30 and TRBJ1-5; TRBD1 agrees at 7 bases. CDR1 GTSNPN and CDR2 SVGIG come from the germline V gene (reference sequence). CDR3 length: 14 amino acids. The ends lost 2 bases at V and 2 bases at J; junction bases unmatched: 3. The CDR3 DNA reads as TGTGCCTGGAGTTTCGGACAGGGCAATCAGCCCCAGCATTTT. As protein: CAWSFGQGNQPQHF.

There are many counts of this clonotype. CDR3 DNA: TGTGCCAGTAGTATAACCGCCTCTGGGGCCAACGTCCTGACTTTC. This gives the protein CASSITASGANVLTF. The rearrangement links TRBV19 to TRBJ2-6; D is ambiguous. Germline loops: CDR1 LNHDA, CDR2 SQIVND (reference sequence). The length of the CDR3 is 15 residues. V was trimmed by 2 bases and J by 0 bases, leaving 5 bases between them.

The rearrangement joins TRBV23-1 to TRBJ2-7; D might be TRBD1 or TRBD2, each matching 6 bases. TRBV23-1 is classed as an ORF, of uncertain function. V dropped 0 bases and J dropped 5 bases, with 17 bases sitting between them. CDR3 length: 16 residues. CDR3: CASSQSLQGLGHEQYF. CDR3 DNA: TGCGCCAGCAGTCAATCCTTACAGGGACTCGGGCACGAGCAGTACTTC.

Ten or more counts support this clonotype. The CDR3: CASSLTGTAQETQYF. CDR3 DNA: TGTGCCAGCAGCTTAACCGGGACAGCACAAGAGACCCAGTACTTC. The chain carries TRBV5-4 and TRBJ2-5; 7 bases fit TRBD1. This CDR3 is built from 15 residues. The germline V gene has CDR1 SGHNT and CDR2 YYREEE (reference sequence). After removal of 2 bases from V and 2 bases from J, the junction contained 6 bases not matched to a gene.

This clonotype showed up many times. The V call is TRBV14, the J call TRBJ2-3; 8 bases align to TRBD2. V lost 0 bases to trimming and J lost 1 base; unmatched junction nucleotides: 9. The germline V gene encodes CDR1 SGHDN and CDR2 FVKESK. There are 18 residues in the CDR3. CDR3: CASSQDRAGARGTDTQYF. In DNA form, the CDR3 reads TGTGCCAGCAGCCAAGATCGAGCGGGGGCGCGAGGCACAGATACGCAGTATTTT. The complete variable domain, with remaining parts taken from reference TRBV14 and TRBJ2-3, reads EAGVTQFPSHSVIEKGQTVTLRCDPISGHDNLYWYRRVMGKEIKFLLHFVKESKQDESGMPNNRFLAERTGGTYSTLKVQPAELEDSGVYFCASSQDRAGARGTDTQYFGPGTRLTVL.

The genes are TRBV13 and TRBJ1-2, with 8 nucleotides matching TRBD1. The CDR3 totals 14 residues. Losses at the gene ends were 7 bases for V and 5 bases for J; bases not matched to a gene: 9. CDR1 PRHDT and CDR2 FYEKMQ come from the germline V gene (reference sequence). The CDR3 nucleotides read TGTGCCAGCACCAGGGGGCCGGGGGCGTATGGCTACACCTTC. Amino acid sequence: CASTRGPGAYGYTF. The variable domain in full, completed from reference TRBV13 and TRBJ1-2, reads AAGVIQSPRHLIKEKRETATLKCYPIPRHDTVYWYQQGPGQDPQFLISFYEKMQSDKGSIPDRFSAQQFSDYHSELNMSSLELGDSALYFCASTRGPGAYGYTFGSGTRLTVV.

Here the CDR3 reads CASSQVGGDNEQFF. CDR3 nucleotides: TGCGCCAGCAGCCAAGTTGGAGGCGACAATGAGCAGTTCTTC. V usage is TRBV4-1 and J usage is TRBJ2-1; TRBD2 might be the D (5 bases). Between the trimmed V and J ends, which lost 1 base and 5 bases, there was a span of 9 bases. Germline CDR1 MGHRA, CDR2 YSYEKL. The CDR3 has 14 residues.

The chain carries TRBV4-3 and TRBJ2-1, with 11 bases lining up with TRBD2. Trimming cost V 5 bases and J 4 bases; bases outside gene matches: 4. CDR1 is LGHNA and CDR2 is YSLEER in the germline V gene. There are 15 residues in the CDR3. CDR3 nucleotides: TGCGCCAGCAGCAAGAGACTAGCGGGGTACAATGAGCAGTTCTTC. Translated, it gives CASSKRLAGYNEQFF.

In regard to this clonotype: The junction does not match germline at one end; this may be a read error. V is TRBV30 and J is TRBJ1-5; D perhaps matches TRBD1 (6 bases). CDR1 is GTSNPN and CDR2 is SVGIG in the germline V gene (reference sequence). This CDR3 has 14 residues. DNA of the CDR3: TGTGCCTGGGGTGCTGGGCAGGGGAATCAGCCCCCGCATTTT. Residues: CAWGAGQGNQPPHF.

The J gene is TRBJ1-1, the V gene TRBV3-1; 12 bases align to TRBD1. The V gene end was trimmed by 4 bases and the J gene end by 1 base; junction bases not matched to a gene: 16. Germline CDR1 reads LGHDT; CDR2 reads YNNKEL (reference sequence). CDR3 length: 20 residues. CDR3 sequence (DNA): TGTGCCAGCAGCCCAAAATCGGGACAGGGGGCATTCAGGTGGAACACTGAAGCTTTCTTT. Translating gives CASSPKSGQGAFRWNTEAFF. Based on the CDR3 plus reference TRBV3-1 and TRBJ1-1, the full variable domain is DTAVSQTPKYLVTQMGNDKSIKCEQNLGHDTMYWYKQDSKKFLKIMFSYNNKELIINETVPNRFSPKSPDKAHLNLHINSLELGDSAVYFCASSPKSGQGAFRWNTEAFFGQGTRLTVV.

This clonotype turned up a few times. V usage is TRBV29-1 and J usage is TRBJ1-1; D is perhaps TRBD1 (5 bases). With 6 bases removed from V and 4 bases from J, the gap between germline ends came to 15 bases. In germline, CDR1 is SQVTM, CDR2 ANQGSEA. CDR3 length equals 13 residues. The CDR3 coding sequence is TGCAGCGTGCTGTGGGGACCGGGCACTGAAGCTTTCTTT. Amino acids: CSVLWGPGTEAFF.

Regarding this clonotype: This may be a read error: a much more frequent sequence differs by one nucleotide. V usage is TRBV24-1 and J usage is TRBJ1-5; D is undetermined. Germline lookup yields CDR1 KGHDR and CDR2 SFDVKD. The CDR3 extends over 13 amino acids. For the CDR3, the DNA is TGTGTCACCAGTGAGGAGGGCAATCAGCCCCAGCATTTT. This translates into CVTSEEGNQPQHF.

V is TRBV7-8 and J is TRBJ2-3, with D perhaps TRBD1 or TRBD2 (6 bases each). CDR1 and CDR2 from the germline V gene are SGHVS and FQNEAQ. The CDR3 covers 13 residues. The germline V and J ends were trimmed by 1 base and 8 bases, with 10 bases remaining between them. DNA for the CDR3: TGTGCCAGCAGCTTAGGGGGGGCAGCTACGCAGTATTTT. Translating gives CASSLGGAATQYF.

Remarks on this clonotype: This may be a read error, as it is one base from a much larger clone. The chain links TRBV7-2 to TRBJ2-3; possibly TRBD2 for D (5 bases). This CDR3 region has 16 residues. V gave up 3 bases and J gave up 5 bases, with 18 bases separating them. CDR1 is SGHTA, CDR2 FQGNSA, per germline. The CDR3 DNA reads TGTGCCAGCAGCTTCGTGGTGTCAGGAGGTGTAGATACGCAGTATTTT. Its translation: CASSFVVSGGVDTQYF.

This clonotype was observed at least ten times. The J gene is TRBJ1-1, the V gene TRBV4-1; D call uncertain. In germline, CDR1 is MGHRA, CDR2 YSYEKL. The CDR3 is made up of 14 amino acids. The V end was cut by 0 bases, the J end by 7 bases, with 12 bases between. CDR3 coding DNA: TGCGCCAGCAGCCAAGATCGTTCCCTCGTTGAAGCTTTCTTT. Amino acid sequence: CASSQDRSLVEAFF.

Concerning this clonotype itself: Being one base from a much bigger clone, this may be a read error. The chain joins TRBV5-1 to TRBJ2-7; D is ambiguous. CDR1 is SGHRS and CDR2 is YFSETQ in the germline V gene. The CDR3 extends over 18 amino acids. Trimming left V 3 bases short and J 2 bases short, with 24 bases between. Written as DNA, the CDR3 is TGCGCCAGCAGCTCCTCCTACCCCAACGGATTGCACCCCTACGAGCAGTACTTC. It is translated as CASSSSYPNGLHPYEQYF. The variable domain in full, completed from reference TRBV5-1 and TRBJ2-7, reads KAGVTQTPRYLIKTRGQQVTLSCSPISGHRSVSWYQQTPGQGLQFLFEYFSETQRNKGNFPGRFSGRQFSNSRSEMNVSTLELGDSALYLCASSSSYPNGLHPYEQYFGPGTRLTVT.

This clonotype was recorded a few times. This chain uses TRBV13 with TRBJ2-3; 12 bases line up with TRBD2. Germline assignment: CDR1 PRHDT and CDR2 FYEKMQ (reference sequence). Trimming cost V 5 bases and J 3 bases; bases outside gene matches: 6. There are 16 residues in the CDR3. CDR3 residues: CASSERLAGVTDTQYF. The CDR3 DNA follows: TGTGCCAGCAGCGAGCGACTAGCGGGGGTTACAGATACGCAGTATTTT.